Listed below are T cell receptor beta chains from one sample, sequenced in a study of T-cell memory formation after mild COVID-19. MiXCR, applied by TCRdb to the 5' RACE reads, yields one record per CDR3 protein. The sample includes 280,000 or so distinct CDR3 sequences, about a sixth of them seen just once. The sequencing sample was made of PBMCs or a T cell subset sorted from them (not recorded which). The receptors originated from a man younger than 30 who had mild COVID-19 (a few samples of this study predate the infection). Cell type and time point are not known. CDR3s include the opening cysteine and the closing phenylalanine or tryptophan. The order of the fields is CDR3 DNA, CDR3 protein, D gene, V gene, J gene, clone size. D genes are given only for firm matches. Clone size is given for some rows only: seen once, a few or many times, or a class if the clone is expanded.

CDR3nt: TGCAGCGTTGCGGACGGGTCAATATACAATACGCAGTATTTT
CDR3aa: CSVADGSIYNTQYF
d_gene: -
v_gene: TRBV29-1
j_gene: TRBJ2-3
abundance: -

CDR3nt: TGCGCCAGCAGCCAGGGACTAGCGATAGAGACCCAGTACTTC
CDR3aa: CASSQGLAIETQYF
d_gene: TRBD2
v_gene: TRBV5-1
j_gene: TRBJ2-5
abundance: few

CDR3nt: TGCGCCAGCAGCCAAGATGATTACTACAATGAGCAGTTCTTC
CDR3aa: CASSQDDYYNEQFF
d_gene: -
v_gene: TRBV4-3
j_gene: TRBJ2-1
abundance: few

CDR3nt: TGCGCCAGCAGCTTGGAAGCGGGGGGTCTGACCGGGGAGCTGTTTTTT
CDR3aa: CASSLEAGGLTGELFF
d_gene: TRBD2
v_gene: TRBV5-1
j_gene: TRBJ2-2
abundance: few

CDR3nt: TGTGCCAGCAGACCCGCGTATTACCGGGACAGGCCCTATTCTAACTATGGCTACACCTTC
CDR3aa: CASRPAYYRDRPYSNYGYTF
d_gene: TRBD1
v_gene: TRBV11-2
j_gene: TRBJ1-2
abundance: -

CDR3nt: TGCGCCAGCAGCCAAGATCCGGGATTTGGGGGCTACACCTTC
CDR3aa: CASSQDPGFGGYTF
d_gene: -
v_gene: TRBV4-3
j_gene: TRBJ1-2
abundance: -

CDR3nt: TGTGCCGGACGAGCCGGGACAGGGGCTGGAAACACCATATATTTT
CDR3aa: CAGRAGTGAGNTIYF
d_gene: TRBD1
v_gene: TRBV2
j_gene: TRBJ1-3
abundance: few

CDR3nt: TGTGCCAGCAGCTTAATCGGGAATGAGCAGTTCTTC
CDR3aa: CASSLIGNEQFF
d_gene: -
v_gene: TRBV7-3
j_gene: TRBJ2-1
abundance: few

CDR3nt: TGCAGTGCCGCTAGTAGGGGGAGCTCCTACAATGAGCAGTTCTTC
CDR3aa: CSAASRGSSYNEQFF
d_gene: -
v_gene: TRBV20-1
j_gene: TRBJ2-1
abundance: -

CDR3nt: TGTGCCAGCAGCTTAGCATCCCTGGGGGGGCCTGGTGAGCAGTTCTTC
CDR3aa: CASSLASLGGPGEQFF
d_gene: -
v_gene: TRBV11-2
j_gene: TRBJ2-1
abundance: few

CDR3nt: TGTGCCAGCAGCGCCGCCGGACAGGGGGCTTACGGCTACACCTTC
CDR3aa: CASSAAGQGAYGYTF
d_gene: TRBD1
v_gene: TRBV11-2
j_gene: TRBJ1-2
abundance: -

CDR3nt: TGTGCCAGCACCCTCGGGGGATGGGAGACCCAGTACTTC
CDR3aa: CASTLGGWETQYF
d_gene: -
v_gene: TRBV7-9
j_gene: TRBJ2-5
abundance: -

CDR3nt: TGTGCCAGCTCCCCGCGGGGGGCCTACGAGCAGTACTTC
CDR3aa: CASSPRGAYEQYF
d_gene: TRBD2
v_gene: TRBV18
j_gene: TRBJ2-7
abundance: few

CDR3nt: TGCGCCAGCAGCCATACGTTAGGACAGGGCGTTTCACCCCTCCACTTT
CDR3aa: CASSHTLGQGVSPLHF
d_gene: TRBD1
v_gene: TRBV4-1
j_gene: TRBJ1-6
abundance: -

CDR3nt: TGCGCCAGCAGCTTTCGGGACAGGGGCCAAGAGACCCAGTACTTC
CDR3aa: CASSFRDRGQETQYF
d_gene: TRBD1
v_gene: TRBV5-1
j_gene: TRBJ2-5
abundance: -

CDR3nt: TGTGCCAGCAGTCCCCTAGGACAAAGCTCCTACGAGCAGTACTTC
CDR3aa: CASSPLGQSSYEQYF
d_gene: -
v_gene: TRBV6-2/TRBV6-3
j_gene: TRBJ2-7
abundance: few

CDR3nt: TGTGCCTGGAGCCGACAGGTTGGGGGCAATCAGCCCCAGCATTTT
CDR3aa: CAWSRQVGGNQPQHF
d_gene: -
v_gene: TRBV30
j_gene: TRBJ1-5
abundance: -

CDR3nt: TGCGCCAGCAGCTTGACGGGCAATGAGCAGTTCTTC
CDR3aa: CASSLTGNEQFF
d_gene: -
v_gene: TRBV5-1
j_gene: TRBJ2-1
abundance: many

CDR3nt: TGCAGTGCTAGAAGGGGGAATTCACCCCTCCACTTT
CDR3aa: CSARRGNSPLHF
d_gene: -
v_gene: TRBV20-1
j_gene: TRBJ1-6
abundance: many

CDR3nt: TGTGCCAGCAGCCAAGCCAGGGGAGGTCTCCAAGAGACCCAGTACTTC
CDR3aa: CASSQARGGLQETQYF
d_gene: -
v_gene: TRBV14
j_gene: TRBJ2-5
abundance: few

CDR3nt: TGCGCCAGCAGCTCGACAGTCTCCTACGAGCAGTACTTC
CDR3aa: CASSSTVSYEQYF
d_gene: -
v_gene: TRBV5-1
j_gene: TRBJ2-7
abundance: many

CDR3nt: TGTGCCAGCAGCGTAGCGGCAGCCTCTAATTCACCCCTCCACTTT
CDR3aa: CASSVAAASNSPLHF
d_gene: -
v_gene: TRBV9
j_gene: TRBJ1-6
abundance: few

CDR3nt: TGTGCCAGCAGCTTTGAAGGAGGTACAGATACGCAGTATTTT
CDR3aa: CASSFEGGTDTQYF
d_gene: -
v_gene: TRBV7-9
j_gene: TRBJ2-3
abundance: few

CDR3nt: TGTGCCAGCAGGGCCGGGACCGGAGGTGTTAATTCACCCCTCCACTTT
CDR3aa: CASRAGTGGVNSPLHF
d_gene: -
v_gene: TRBV2
j_gene: TRBJ1-6
abundance: -

CDR3nt: TGTGCCACCAGCCAGACTAGTAGCACAGATACGCAGTATTTT
CDR3aa: CATSQTSSTDTQYF
d_gene: -
v_gene: TRBV7-3
j_gene: TRBJ2-3
abundance: -

CDR3nt: TGCGCCAGCAGCCGAAATAATGGGGCGGAAGCTTTCTTT
CDR3aa: CASSRNNGAEAFF
d_gene: -
v_gene: TRBV4-3
j_gene: TRBJ1-1
abundance: -

CDR3nt: TGTGCCAGCAGCTTAGGTGGGCCAACCAGGAACTATGGCTACACCTTC
CDR3aa: CASSLGGPTRNYGYTF
d_gene: -
v_gene: TRBV7-9
j_gene: TRBJ1-2
abundance: -

CDR3nt: TGCGCCAGCAGCTTGTGGGGTCAAGGGGACATTCAGTACTTC
CDR3aa: CASSLWGQGDIQYF
d_gene: -
v_gene: TRBV5-1
j_gene: TRBJ2-4
abundance: few

CDR3nt: TGTGCCAGCAGTTCCCCCATGGAGGGTAGTGGCATTCAGTACTTC
CDR3aa: CASSSPMEGSGIQYF
d_gene: -
v_gene: TRBV28
j_gene: TRBJ2-4
abundance: -

CDR3nt: TGTGCCAGCAGCTTAGAGATGGGGATGGGGAATACGCAGTATTTT
CDR3aa: CASSLEMGMGNTQYF
d_gene: -
v_gene: TRBV7-2
j_gene: TRBJ2-3
abundance: few

CDR3nt: TGTGCCAGCAGTAGAAAATTAGCCAAAAACATTCAGTACTTC
CDR3aa: CASSRKLAKNIQYF
d_gene: -
v_gene: TRBV27
j_gene: TRBJ2-4
abundance: -

CDR3nt: TGCAGCGCCCGGGAAGGAAACTCCTACGAGCAGTACTTC
CDR3aa: CSAREGNSYEQYF
d_gene: -
v_gene: TRBV29-1
j_gene: TRBJ2-7
abundance: -

CDR3nt: TGTGCCAGCAGCCCGGGAGGGCACAGCTATGGCTACACCTTC
CDR3aa: CASSPGGHSYGYTF
d_gene: -
v_gene: TRBV5-6
j_gene: TRBJ1-2
abundance: -

CDR3nt: TGTGCCAGCAGCTTAGTAGGAGGGTTATCCGGGGAGCTGTTTTTT
CDR3aa: CASSLVGGLSGELFF
d_gene: -
v_gene: TRBV7-2
j_gene: TRBJ2-2
abundance: few

CDR3nt: TGCGCCAGCAGCCAACCGGGACAGAACTATGGCTACACCTTC
CDR3aa: CASSQPGQNYGYTF
d_gene: TRBD1
v_gene: TRBV4-3
j_gene: TRBJ1-2
abundance: -

CDR3nt: TGTGCCAGCAGCTCCAAGCGGACAGGAGGAAACACCATATATTTT
CDR3aa: CASSSKRTGGNTIYF
d_gene: TRBD1
v_gene: TRBV7-2
j_gene: TRBJ1-3
abundance: -

CDR3nt: TGTGCCAGCAGTTTGTCGGATGGCTCTAATCAGCCCCAGCATTTT
CDR3aa: CASSLSDGSNQPQHF
d_gene: -
v_gene: TRBV12-3/TRBV12-4
j_gene: TRBJ1-5
abundance: -

CDR3nt: TGTGCCAGCAGTCCCGGGGGGGAGGATAATGAAAAACTGTTTTTT
CDR3aa: CASSPGGEDNEKLFF
d_gene: -
v_gene: TRBV28
j_gene: TRBJ1-4
abundance: -

CDR3nt: TGTGCCAGCAGCTCGGGGAGGAGGGCTGGAAACACCATATATTTT
CDR3aa: CASSSGRRAGNTIYF
d_gene: -
v_gene: TRBV7-2
j_gene: TRBJ1-3
abundance: few

CDR3nt: TGTGCCAGCAGTCCCCGAGGTGTAGGGAGAACTGAAGCTTTCTTT
CDR3aa: CASSPRGVGRTEAFF
d_gene: -
v_gene: TRBV28
j_gene: TRBJ1-1
abundance: -

CDR3nt: TGTGCTAGTGCCCCGGACAGCTACGAGCAGTACTTC
CDR3aa: CASAPDSYEQYF
d_gene: -
v_gene: TRBV12-5
j_gene: TRBJ2-7
abundance: -

CDR3nt: TGCGCCAGCAGTCAGACTGAGAGGGGCCCTGAAGCTTTCTTT
CDR3aa: CASSQTERGPEAFF
d_gene: -
v_gene: TRBV23-1
j_gene: TRBJ1-1
abundance: few

CDR3nt: TGTGCCAGCAACAGGGGCCCGAACACCGGGGAGCTGTTTTTT
CDR3aa: CASNRGPNTGELFF
d_gene: TRBD1
v_gene: TRBV7-3
j_gene: TRBJ2-2
abundance: few

CDR3nt: TGTGCCAGCAGTTTGACAGGGGGGGAGAAATTGGCTTTCTTT
CDR3aa: CASSLTGGEKLAFF
d_gene: TRBD1
v_gene: TRBV6-6
j_gene: TRBJ1-1
abundance: -

CDR3nt: TGTGCCAGCAGCACAAAACAGTATGGCTACACCTTC
CDR3aa: CASSTKQYGYTF
d_gene: -
v_gene: TRBV5-6
j_gene: TRBJ1-2
abundance: few

CDR3nt: TGTGCCAGCAGCTCCTTAATTACTAGCGGGGGAAGTGAGCAGTTCTTC
CDR3aa: CASSSLITSGGSEQFF
d_gene: TRBD2
v_gene: TRBV5-4
j_gene: TRBJ2-1
abundance: -

CDR3nt: TGCAGCGCGGGGGACAGTCGGTCGAACACTGAAGCTTTCTTT
CDR3aa: CSAGDSRSNTEAFF
d_gene: TRBD1
v_gene: TRBV20-1
j_gene: TRBJ1-1
abundance: -

CDR3nt: TGTGCCAGCAGTTTAATAGACAGACGAGCAGATACGCAGTATTTT
CDR3aa: CASSLIDRRADTQYF
d_gene: -
v_gene: TRBV12-3/TRBV12-4
j_gene: TRBJ2-3
abundance: -

CDR3nt: TGTGCCAGTAGTATAGATCAAGACAGCTTCCAAGAGACCCAGTACTTC
CDR3aa: CASSIDQDSFQETQYF
d_gene: -
v_gene: TRBV19
j_gene: TRBJ2-5
abundance: -

CDR3nt: TGTGCCAGCAGTGAGATCGCAGGGGGTACTGAAGCTTTCTTT
CDR3aa: CASSEIAGGTEAFF
d_gene: TRBD1
v_gene: TRBV12-3/TRBV12-4
j_gene: TRBJ1-1
abundance: few

CDR3nt: TGTGCCAGCAGCCTCTCATGGAACACTGAAGCTTTCTTT
CDR3aa: CASSLSWNTEAFF
d_gene: -
v_gene: TRBV6-5
j_gene: TRBJ1-1
abundance: -

CDR3nt: TGTGCCAGCAGCTTTTTAAGTTACAATGAGCAGTTCTTC
CDR3aa: CASSFLSYNEQFF
d_gene: -
v_gene: TRBV7-9
j_gene: TRBJ2-1
abundance: many

CDR3nt: TGCGCCAGCAGCTTGGGAGTTGGCTCCGAAAAATTCTATGGCTACACCTTC
CDR3aa: CASSLGVGSEKFYGYTF
d_gene: -
v_gene: TRBV5-1
j_gene: TRBJ1-2
abundance: -

CDR3nt: TGTGCCAGCAGTGACGAGGTGGATTCCAATGAGCAGTTCTTC
CDR3aa: CASSDEVDSNEQFF
d_gene: -
v_gene: TRBV6-4
j_gene: TRBJ2-1
abundance: -

CDR3nt: TGTGCCAGTAGTATAAACGCCGGCTACGAGCAGTACTTC
CDR3aa: CASSINAGYEQYF
d_gene: -
v_gene: TRBV19
j_gene: TRBJ2-7
abundance: -

CDR3nt: TGTGCCAGCAGCTTAACCCCCTTGGGGGCAGGTGGAAACACCATATATTTT
CDR3aa: CASSLTPLGAGGNTIYF
d_gene: -
v_gene: TRBV7-6
j_gene: TRBJ1-3
abundance: -

CDR3nt: TGTGCCAGTAGTGCGACCGGGACCGCCGGTTCACCCCTCCACTTT
CDR3aa: CASSATGTAGSPLHF
d_gene: -
v_gene: TRBV19
j_gene: TRBJ1-6
abundance: few

CDR3nt: TGCGCCAGCAGCTTATTCTTCAGGGGTAACGATGGCTACACCTTC
CDR3aa: CASSLFFRGNDGYTF
d_gene: -
v_gene: TRBV5-1
j_gene: TRBJ1-2
abundance: few